This T cell receptor (beta chain) was observed in a study of Ad26.COV2.S vaccination and SARS-CoV-2 variants (dated by TCRdb to the early 2020s). About the investigation overall: Vaccine-arm donors were drawn from COV1001, a multicentre, randomized, double-blind, placebo-controlled phase I-IIa trial of Ad26.COV2.S in healthy adults. Ad26.COV2.S was administered intramuscularly at 5 x 10^10 or 1 x 10^11 viral particles, either as a single shot or as two shots given 56 days apart. TCRbeta repertoire sequencing was used to assess the specificity and breadth of SARS-CoV-2-reactive T cell receptors after Ad26.COV2.S vaccination. A total of about 30 samples were included in the TCR-sequenced set, comprising approximately 20 Ad26.COV2.S vaccine recipients, 5 placebo recipients and 8 SARS-CoV-2 convalescent individuals. Participants in the trial were split at random into five groups of five each, receiving low-dose or high-dose Ad26.COV2.S once or twice, or else placebo on both occasions. Investigators did not know the trial group allocation while performing experiments and assessing outcomes.

TCRbeta CDR3 regions were sequenced with the immunoSEQ Assay. After extraction, genomic DNA underwent amplification by bias-controlled multiplex PCR, followed by high-throughput sequencing. Concerning the study's data processing: To quantify the absolute abundance of every unique TCRbeta CDR3 region, sequences were collapsed and filtered. Usable DNA was measured by amplifying reference genes present in all nucleated cells, and TCRbeta template counts were normalized to that usable DNA to estimate T cell fraction. Repertoire TCRs were annotated as SARS-CoV-2-specific when V gene, CDR3 amino acid sequence and J gene were exactly matched to a known reactive TCR set. The reference SARS-CoV-2 TCR set was obtained from MIRA and was filtered for enrichment in COVID-19-positive ImmuneCODE repertoires, whereby public or cross-reactive TCRs were removed. Based on the MIRA antigens, annotated TCRs were further analysed at the level of specific ORF or position within ORF. Breadth was defined as the number of annotated unique rearrangements divided by the total number of unique productive rearrangements, and depth was defined as the summed frequency of the annotated unique rearrangements. Two-sided Wilcoxon rank-sum tests were used to compare TCR breadth between groups. TCRdb limited this immuneACCESS table to in-frame rearrangements with V and J called. A share of clones is missing; checked studies link under half to unresolved V genes, and the rest is unexplained. That table supplies the V and J calls and clone size; D and trimming were determined from the DNA. The sample contains about 220,000 clones, 88% of them found a single time. The ten largest clones add up to over 8.5% of the sample.

Comment on this clone: Its target antigen remains unknown. No quality values exist for individual bases; no much larger clone is one base distant.

Interpreted using the paper, the treatment or condition label stands for: around 19 received Ad26.COV2.S at low or high dose, single or two shots; roughly five received placebo; per-sample allocation not given. For vaccine and placebo recipients, repertoires were sequenced using samples collected on day 63 after the first injection. In Cohort 1b, about two dozen adults aged 18-55 years were enrolled at a single site in Boston, USA, between 29 July and 7 August 2020. Ad26.COV2.S consisted of a replication-incompetent adenovirus type 26 vector by which a prefusion-stabilized SARS-CoV-2 spike protein from the original Wuhan strain was expressed. The CDR3 starts with the cysteine, ends with the phenylalanine, and has 15 residues. Only the CDR3 DNA stays, 45 bases, in frame from base 1. The V end gives up 3 bases and the J end 4 bases, leaving 6 bases in the junction not matched to a gene. Via the germline V gene, CDR1 is SGHTA and CDR2 FQGNSA.

On the study overall, not on this receptor specifically: It was noted by the authors that total T cell responses may have been underestimated by the TCR breadth and depth analyses. Compared with placebo recipients, Ad26.COV2.S recipients showed higher spike-specific TCR breadth (P = 0.0014). Comparing responses between vaccine doses or regimens was not something the study was powered to do. Substantial breadth of spike-specific CD8+ and CD4+ T cell responses was reported after vaccination. Vaccine and placebo recipients had comparable non-spike TCR breadth, which fits with the vaccine containing only spike.

This receptor chain uses TRBV7-2 and TRBJ2-7, with 10 central nucleotides matching TRBD1. Here the sequenced sample was peripheral blood, taken in a trial of Ad26.COV2.S vaccine versus placebo. The sequence was obtained from a person between 18 and 60 years old who received the Ad26.COV2.S COVID-19 vaccine or a placebo. The CDR3 reads as follows: CASSFLPGQGYEQYF. The nucleotide sequence is given as TGTGCCAGCAGCTTTCTTCCGGGACAGGGGTACGAGCAGTACTTC.